The rows below give T cell receptor beta chains drawn from one sample of a study of cytomegalovirus exposure and HLA in healthy donors. TCRdb keeps only in-frame clones here, not all; method: immunoSEQ multiplex PCR. The sample shows about 120,000 clones, over 65% of them seen only once. The sequenced sample consisted of PBMCs. Receptors originate from a woman aged 50 to 60 in good health and CMV-seropositive. Each CDR3 is given without its conserved first and last residue. Each record gives: clone size, J gene, V gene, CDR3 protein. Clone size, where shown, is once, few, many, or a class for clones that have expanded.

abundance: once; j_gene: TRBJ2-7; v_gene: TRBV7-6; CDR3aa: ATKPLRSDRGDTYEQY
abundance: -; j_gene: TRBJ1-3; v_gene: TRBV19; CDR3aa: ASTNRGDGGNTIY
abundance: -; j_gene: TRBJ1-2; v_gene: TRBV30; CDR3aa: AWSVAGAHGYT
abundance: -; j_gene: TRBJ2-7; v_gene: TRBV18; CDR3aa: ASSPEGQGKSEQY
abundance: -; j_gene: TRBJ1-4; v_gene: TRBV6-6; CDR3aa: ASSRGATNEKLF
abundance: -; j_gene: TRBJ2-3; v_gene: TRBV10-3; CDR3aa: AISETVSTDTQY
abundance: few; j_gene: TRBJ2-7; v_gene: TRBV20-1; CDR3aa: SARQIYEQY
abundance: once; j_gene: TRBJ1-2; v_gene: TRBV30; CDR3aa: AWSGTGSGYT
abundance: -; j_gene: TRBJ2-7; v_gene: TRBV28; CDR3aa: ASTATSGTSTKQY
abundance: -; j_gene: TRBJ2-3; v_gene: TRBV4-1; CDR3aa: ASSVGTHYTDTQY
abundance: -; j_gene: TRBJ1-6; v_gene: TRBV23-1; CDR3aa: ASSSIDRGNSPLH
abundance: -; j_gene: TRBJ1-1; v_gene: TRBV7-6; CDR3aa: ASSSTTGATEAF
abundance: once; j_gene: TRBJ1-1; v_gene: TRBV11-2; CDR3aa: ASSLNRDRSTEAF
abundance: -; j_gene: TRBJ2-3; v_gene: TRBV18; CDR3aa: ASSPRTGSTDTQY
abundance: once; j_gene: TRBJ1-4; v_gene: TRBV29-1; CDR3aa: SVKSGGNWPNEKLF
abundance: -; j_gene: -; v_gene: TRBV28; CDR3aa: ASTTGFEQY
abundance: -; j_gene: TRBJ1-5; v_gene: TRBV7-2; CDR3aa: ASSLLAGSSYSNQPQH
abundance: -; j_gene: TRBJ2-5; v_gene: TRBV5-1; CDR3aa: ASSMGLTTAQETQY
abundance: -; j_gene: TRBJ1-3; v_gene: TRBV6-1; CDR3aa: ASSATGVAGNTIY
abundance: -; j_gene: TRBJ2-5; v_gene: TRBV19; CDR3aa: ASSIGLAGETQY
abundance: -; j_gene: TRBJ2-5; v_gene: TRBV21-1; CDR3aa: ASSNRTGGLKPEETQY
abundance: -; j_gene: TRBJ1-1; v_gene: TRBV7-6; CDR3aa: ASSLVPSTEAF
abundance: -; j_gene: TRBJ2-1; v_gene: TRBV10-3; CDR3aa: AISESGGGGGTEQF
abundance: -; j_gene: TRBJ1-2; v_gene: TRBV19; CDR3aa: ASSIQTGGYGYT
abundance: -; j_gene: TRBJ1-2; v_gene: TRBV27; CDR3aa: ASSPGQGARAIYGYT
abundance: few; j_gene: TRBJ2-1; v_gene: TRBV7-2; CDR3aa: ASSFSKSYNEQF
abundance: -; j_gene: TRBJ1-5; v_gene: TRBV19; CDR3aa: ASSFRDREPQH
abundance: -; j_gene: TRBJ2-5; v_gene: TRBV6-5; CDR3aa: ASSSGQVQETQY
abundance: -; j_gene: TRBJ1-1; v_gene: TRBV28; CDR3aa: ASSDRGWNTEAF
abundance: once; j_gene: TRBJ2-3; v_gene: TRBV11-2; CDR3aa: ASSSYGSTDTQY
abundance: -; j_gene: TRBJ1-1; v_gene: TRBV18; CDR3aa: ASSPPTDTEAF
abundance: few; j_gene: TRBJ2-1; v_gene: TRBV28; CDR3aa: ASSSLSGIINEQF
abundance: -; j_gene: TRBJ1-4; v_gene: TRBV27; CDR3aa: ASSLGGGTTNEKLF
abundance: -; j_gene: TRBJ1-2; v_gene: TRBV6-1; CDR3aa: ASSEDPIRARFEGGYGYT
abundance: -; j_gene: TRBJ2-7; v_gene: TRBV4-3; CDR3aa: ASSQGQGDPYEQY
abundance: -; j_gene: TRBJ2-7; v_gene: TRBV28; CDR3aa: ASSWASTPYEQY
abundance: -; j_gene: TRBJ2-7; v_gene: TRBV6-1; CDR3aa: AGKTGTYEQY
abundance: few; j_gene: TRBJ1-2; v_gene: TRBV4-1; CDR3aa: ASSQVGLYGYT
abundance: -; j_gene: TRBJ2-3; v_gene: TRBV27; CDR3aa: ASTNPGLAGGDTQY
abundance: -; j_gene: TRBJ2-5; v_gene: TRBV7-9; CDR3aa: ASSRTSGGPETQY
abundance: -; j_gene: TRBJ1-1; v_gene: TRBV6-1; CDR3aa: ASSGTMGRAEAF
abundance: -; j_gene: TRBJ2-7; v_gene: TRBV19; CDR3aa: ASSMSRTGAYEQY
abundance: -; j_gene: TRBJ2-7; v_gene: TRBV5-6; CDR3aa: ASSWGQGAREQY
abundance: -; j_gene: TRBJ2-5; v_gene: TRBV5-1; CDR3aa: ASSWGGGGAIETQY
abundance: -; j_gene: TRBJ1-3; v_gene: TRBV25-1; CDR3aa: ASKETGKGNTIY
abundance: -; j_gene: TRBJ2-7; v_gene: TRBV4-3; CDR3aa: ASSQGLTSGSGEQY
abundance: -; j_gene: TRBJ1-4; v_gene: TRBV7-9; CDR3aa: ASSLDTARNEKLF
abundance: -; j_gene: TRBJ2-1; v_gene: TRBV5-1; CDR3aa: ASSLVGELENEQF
abundance: -; j_gene: TRBJ1-2; v_gene: TRBV5-1; CDR3aa: ASRGTGGPHYGYT
abundance: -; j_gene: TRBJ1-2; v_gene: TRBV14; CDR3aa: ASSQVGTGTYGYT
abundance: -; j_gene: TRBJ2-5; v_gene: TRBV25-1; CDR3aa: ASSEYDSEETQY
abundance: -; j_gene: TRBJ1-5; v_gene: TRBV18; CDR3aa: ASSPTRDRGNQPQH
abundance: -; j_gene: TRBJ1-1; v_gene: TRBV4-2; CDR3aa: ASSQSDSEAF